The 10 T cell receptor beta chains below all came from one sample that was sequenced in a study of T cell responses to AZD1222 COVID-19 vaccine. This table comes from immunoSEQ multiplex PCR, and its TCRdb copy is limited to in-frame clones, with some not included. The sample lists around 100,000 clones, approximately 89% occurring once. The sequences come from peripheral blood, collected on day 0 of AZD1222 vaccination. Receptors were obtained from an adult in good health.

V and J are TRBV19 and TRBJ1-2; D perhaps matches TRBD1 (5 bases). Germline CDR1 and CDR2: LNHDA and SQIVND (reference sequence). V was pared by 6 bases and J by 2 bases, with 13 bases between. The CDR3 totals 14 residues. In DNA, the CDR3 is TGTGCCAGTAGGACCCCTGGGGGGAACTATGGCTACACCTTC. Residues: CASRTPGGNYGYTF.

In DNA form, the CDR3 reads TGCAGCGTTGGGGACAGATTGAACACTGAAGCTTTCTTT. Encoded protein: CSVGDRLNTEAFF. The chain uses TRBV29-1 and TRBJ1-1, with 7 nucleotides matching TRBD1. The CDR3 runs to 13 residues. V dropped 4 bases and J dropped 0; count of bases not matched to a gene: 2. The V gene's germline CDR1 is SQVTM and CDR2 ANQGSEA.

As DNA, the CDR3 is TGCGCCAGCAGCTCCTCAGGGGTTAATTCACCCCTCCACTTT. Translation gives CASSSSGVNSPLHF. V usage is TRBV5-1 and J usage is TRBJ1-6; maybe TRBD1 (6 bases). There are 14 residues in the CDR3. Trimming took 3 bases from V and 6 from J, leaving 10 bases between them. The germline V gene encodes CDR1 SGHRS and CDR2 YFSETQ.

This chain joins TRBV10-3 and TRBJ2-2, with 8 bases lining up with TRBD2. Unmatched junction bases numbered 1, after V lost 0 bases and J lost 1 base. The CDR3 contains 16 residues. The V gene's germline CDR1 is ENHRY and CDR2 SYGVKD. CDR3 sequence (DNA): TGTGCCATCAGTGAGTCCAGCGGGAGGAACACCGGGGAGCTGTTTTTT. The encoded protein is CAISESSGRNTGELFF.

The rearrangement uses TRBV3-1 (or the pseudogene TRBV3-2) and TRBJ1-6, with D possibly TRBD1 on 5 matching bases. Trimming shortened V by 11 bases and J by 10 bases, and 18 bases separated the two germline ends. Germline V gene lookup returns CDR1 LGHDT and CDR2 YNNKEL (reference sequence). This CDR3 contains 13 residues. CDR3 amino acids: CASCQGVQSPLHF. CDR3 nucleotides: TGTGCCTCCTGTCAGGGAGTCCAATCACCCCTCCACTTT.

The chain is built from TRBV24-1 and TRBJ1-6, with D perhaps TRBD1 (6 bases). Germline CDR1 and CDR2: KGHDR and SFDVKD. The CDR3 runs to 18 residues. Trimming took 7 bases from V and 7 from J, leaving 25 bases between them. The chain's CDR3 is CATSPSGTPGVSNSPLHF. CDR3 sequence (DNA): TGTGCCACCAGCCCATCCGGGACCCCAGGGGTCTCGAATTCACCCCTCCACTTT.

The V call is TRBV27, the J call TRBJ1-4, with 10 bases matching TRBD1. V lost 6 bases to trimming and J lost 5 bases; unmatched junction nucleotides: 6. From germline, CDR1 is MNHEY and CDR2 SMNVEV (reference sequence). This CDR3 region has 15 residues. The CDR3 region is CASRDRDRGNEKLFF. For the CDR3, the DNA is TGTGCCAGCAGAGATAGGGACAGGGGAAATGAAAAACTGTTTTTT.

V is TRBV7-6 and J is TRBJ2-5; D perhaps matches TRBD2 (7 bases). The germline V and J ends were trimmed by 1 base and 5 bases, with 14 bases remaining between them. The germline CDR1 and CDR2 sequences are SGHVS and FNYEAQ. The CDR3 loop spans 15 amino acids. Here the CDR3 DNA reads TGTGCCAGCAGCTTAGATAAGGGGGGGCATGAGACCCAGTACTTC. It codes for CASSLDKGGHETQYF.

J is TRBJ2-4 and V is TRBV19; a possible D gene is TRBD2 (6 bases). Germline CDR1 is LNHDA and CDR2 is SQIVND (reference sequence). Between the trimmed V and J ends, which lost 9 bases and 0 bases, there was a span of 15 bases. There are 15 residues in the CDR3. CDR3: CASTTGDLAKNIQYF. Written as DNA, the CDR3 is TGTGCCAGCACCACGGGGGACCTAGCCAAAAACATTCAGTACTTC. Supplemented by reference TRBV19 and TRBJ2-4, the full variable domain reads DGGITQSPKYLFRKEGQNVTLSCEQNLNHDAMYWYRQDPGQGLRLIYYSQIVNDFQKGDIAEGYSVSREKKESFPLTVTSAQKNPTAFYLCASTTGDLAKNIQYFGAGTRLSVL.

The rearrangement links TRBV10-1 to TRBJ2-7, with 9 bases identical to TRBD1. CDR3 length: 15 amino acids. With 11 bases clipped from V and 0 bases from J, the junction kept 11 bases outside the gene matches. The germline V gene has CDR1 WNHNN and CDR2 SYGVQD (reference sequence). The CDR3 DNA reads TGCGCCCGTCTGGGGGGGGACAGGGACTCCTACGAGCAGTACTTC. Its translation: CARLGGDRDSYEQYF.